This entry features one T cell receptor (beta chain) sequence. This specimen belongs to a study of blood T cell repertoires in COVID-19. Germline V gives CDR1 GTSNPN, CDR2 SVGIG (reference sequence). V lost 4 bases, J lost 2 bases, and 12 bases lay in between. The CDR3 is 15 residues long. Sequencing was performed with immunoSEQ multiplex PCR; in TCRdb, only in-frame clones are kept and a portion is missing. The sample carries 330,000 or so clones, approximately 89% recorded once. The J gene is TRBJ2-6, the V gene TRBV30, with D tentatively TRBD2 (6 bases). This clonotype was obtained from a man between 35 and 55 years old in a cohort exposed to, infected with or recovered from COVID-19 (not recorded which). The specimen sequenced was PBMCs or T cells enriched from blood (not recorded which). The CDR3 loop is CAWKNPGAGANVLTF. CDR3 coding DNA: TGTGCCTGGAAAAATCCGGGGGCTGGGGCCAACGTCCTGACTTTC.